Listed below are T cell receptor beta chains from one sample, sequenced in a study of blood T cell repertoires in COVID-19. The table came from immunoSEQ multiplex PCR; TCRdb's copy has only in-frame clones and leaves some out. The profile covers about 57,000 clones, with approximately 86% appearing a single time and roughly a fifth taken by the ten largest. The source material was peripheral blood. All receptors derive from a woman of 80 years or more with COVID-19, enrolled during active disease. Both conserved end residues are part of each CDR3. D genes are given only for firm matches. Rows may omit the clone size; those that give it use once, few, many or a size class.

J,size,V,D,DNA,CDR3
TRBJ2-1,once,TRBV3-1/TRBV3-2,.,TGTGCCAGCAGCCAGGGACTCAGTGAGCAGTTCTTC,CASSQGLSEQFF
TRBJ1-5,.,TRBV4-2,TRBD1,TGTGCCAGCAGCCAAGATACGGACAGGGCCAATCAGCCCCAGCATTTT,CASSQDTDRANQPQHF
TRBJ2-7,.,TRBV7-9,.,TGTGCCAGCAGCCCGAGGGGGGACTACCAGTACTTC,CASSPRGDYQYF
TRBJ1-2,.,TRBV19,.,TGTGCCAGTAGTATGAGGGACACAAATAACTATGGCTACACCTTC,CASSMRDTNNYGYTF
TRBJ1-1,.,TRBV19,.,TGTGCCAGTAGTCTACTACCCAACATGAACACTGAAGCTTTCTTT,CASSLLPNMNTEAFF
TRBJ1-5,.,TRBV6-6,.,TGTGCCAGCAGTTACCTATCAGGGGTTAGCAATCAGCCCCAGCATTTT,CASSYLSGVSNQPQHF
TRBJ2-3,.,TRBV29-1,TRBD2,TGCAGCGACCGACTAGCGACAGATACGCAGTATTTT,CSDRLATDTQYF
TRBJ1-1,.,TRBV25-1,.,TGTGCCAGCAGTGAGATGGAGACTGAAGCTTTCTTT,CASSEMETEAFF
TRBJ2-3,.,TRBV19,TRBD1,TGTGCCAGTAGTTCAAACCGGGACAGGTTCACAGATACGCAGTATTTT,CASSSNRDRFTDTQYF
TRBJ1-2,.,TRBV12-3/TRBV12-4,.,TGTGCCACTGGGGCAACCTATGGCTACACCTTC,CATGATYGYTF
TRBJ2-3,.,TRBV3-1/TRBV3-2,TRBD2,TGTGCCAGCAGCCCCTCCCGACTAGCGGGGGGGCGAGATACGCAGTATTTT,CASSPSRLAGGRDTQYF
TRBJ2-7,.,TRBV6-5,TRBD1,TGTGCCAGCAGATTGGTGACAGGGGGAGGCTACGAGCAGTACTTC,CASRLVTGGGYEQYF
TRBJ2-7,.,TRBV18,.,TGTGCCAGCTCACCAACTGGGGCAGGAGACGAGCAGTACTTC,CASSPTGAGDEQYF
TRBJ1-4,few,TRBV19,TRBD1,TGTGCCAGTAGTCCGGGACAGCCAAGGCGGACTAATGAAAAACTGTTTTTT,CASSPGQPRRTNEKLFF
TRBJ1-5,.,TRBV5-1,.,TGCGCCAGCAGCTTGGGGCTAGGACAGCCCCAGCATTTT,CASSLGLGQPQHF
TRBJ1-2,.,TRBV5-1,TRBD1,TGCGCCAGCAGCCCCGTACCGGGACAGGGGAACACCTTC,CASSPVPGQGNTF
TRBJ2-7,.,TRBV6-5,TRBD1,TGTGCCAGTTCAGGGGGCGCCTACGAGCAGTACTTC,CASSGGAYEQYF
TRBJ2-1,.,TRBV2,.,TGTGCCAGCAGATCAGGGGAGGGGCAGTTCTTC,CASRSGEGQFF
TRBJ1-6,.,TRBV7-9,TRBD1,TGTGCCAGCAGCCCCCAGACAGGGTTTGATTCACCCCTCCACTTT,CASSPQTGFDSPLHF
TRBJ1-5,.,TRBV2,.,TGTGCCAGCAAGAGGGAAAATAGCAATCAGCCCCAGCATTTT,CASKRENSNQPQHF
TRBJ1-1,.,TRBV5-1,TRBD1,TGCGCCAGCAGCTTGGGCCGGGGACAGGGGGTACCTGAAGCTTTCTTT,CASSLGRGQGVPEAFF
TRBJ1-6,.,TRBV25-1,.,TGTGCCAGCAGTGATCGCGTAGGGGCGGATTCACCCCTCCACTTT,CASSDRVGADSPLHF